This passage covers 11 T cell receptor beta chains from one sample sequenced in a study of CD4 T cells in relation to SARS-CoV-2 and coronaviruses. Unexposed donor CD4+ T cells date from 2011-2018, before the COVID-19 pandemic. After approximately 10 days of culture, CD4+ T cells were isolated. Profiling relied on immunoSEQ multiplex PCR, and the TCRdb table lists in-frame clones only, not all of them. The table includes some 21,000 clones, around 76% detected once. Antigens for these TCRs are unknown. Source material: CD4+ T cells from PBMCs, cultured in vitro. The receptors originated from a human donor in good health.

The V and J genes are TRBV7-2 and TRBJ2-3; 11 bases fit TRBD2. The germline V gene encodes CDR1 SGHTA and CDR2 FQGNSA. V lost 1 base to trimming and J lost 2 bases; unmatched junction nucleotides: 2. There are 16 residues in the CDR3. DNA of the CDR3: TGTGCCAGCAGCTTAGGACTAGCGGGAACCACAGATACGCAGTATTTT. Translating gives CASSLGLAGTTDTQYF.

The CDR3 loop is CASSPGGGPYEQYF. CDR3 DNA sequence: TGTGCCAGCAGCCCTGGAGGGGGCCCCTACGAGCAGTACTTC. The chain has TRBV11-2 and TRBJ2-7, with D tentatively TRBD1 (7 bases). CDR1 is SGHAT, CDR2 FQNNGV, per germline. The CDR3 has 14 amino acids. The V end lost 5 bases, the J end lost 2 bases, and 13 bases lay between the germline ends.

This sequence joins TRBV12-3 or TRBV12-4 and TRBJ2-7, with 7 bases aligning to TRBD2. There are 13 residues in the CDR3. V was clipped by 3 bases and J by 7 bases; unmatched bases: 6. As DNA, the CDR3 is TGTGCCAGCAGTTTTGGGGGGGGATGGGAGCAGTACTTC. It encodes CASSFGGGWEQYF.

The CDR3 spells CASIEGASGNTIYF. CDR3 nucleotides: TGTGCCAGCATCGAGGGGGCCTCTGGAAACACCATATATTTT. This chain uses TRBV2 with TRBJ1-3; TRBD1 aligns across 7 bases. The CDR3 covers 14 residues. V shed 7 bases, J shed 0 bases, and the junction held 3 bases outside the gene matches. In germline, CDR1 is SNHLY, CDR2 FYNNEI.

The chain combines TRBV3-1 (or the pseudogene TRBV3-2) with TRBJ2-2; the match to TRBD1 covers 7 bases. The CDR3 covers 14 residues. The junction had 6 bases not matched to a gene; V was cut back by 9 bases and J by 2 bases. Germline CDR1 reads LGHDT; CDR2 reads YNNKEL (reference sequence). The CDR3 is CASRGQLNTGELFF. CDR3 in DNA: TGTGCCAGTCGGGGACAGTTAAACACCGGGGAGCTGTTTTTT.

The rearrangement joins TRBV6-5 to TRBJ1-6; 9 positions agree with TRBD1. The CDR3 sequence is 13 residues long. The germline V gene has CDR1 MNHEY and CDR2 SVGAGI. V dropped 8 bases and J dropped 10; count of bases not matched to a gene: 6. The CDR3 sequence: CASHRDRESPLHF. The CDR3 nucleotides are TGTGCCAGCCATCGGGACAGGGAATCACCCCTCCACTTT.

The gene calls are TRBV25-1 and TRBJ2-4; D may be TRBD1 (6 bases). The germline V gene encodes CDR1 MGHDK and CDR2 SYGVNS. This CDR3 is 14 amino acids long. Trimming pared 4 bases from V and 7 bases from J, leaving 14 bases between. The DNA of the CDR3 is TGTGCCAGCAGTGTGGGGGCCGGCAGGAACATTCAGTACTTC. Amino acid sequence: CASSVGAGRNIQYF.

The chain has TRBV11-3 and TRBJ2-1; 10 bases are shared with TRBD2. V dropped 0 bases and J dropped 7; count of bases not matched to a gene: 3. Germline V CDR1 and CDR2: SGHNT, YENEEA. The CDR3 is made up of 15 amino acids. The CDR3 bases are TGTGCCAGCAGCTTAGATTCTAGCGGGAGAAATGAGCAGTTCTTC. This gives the protein CASSLDSSGRNEQFF.

This clone was observed once. CDR3 in amino acids: CASSSYGREQYF. The CDR3 DNA follows: TGTGCCAGCAGCTCCTACGGGCGCGAGCAGTACTTC. This rearrangement joins TRBV7-3 to TRBJ2-7; D ambiguous. The length of the CDR3 is 12 residues. Trimming took off 4 bases at V and 6 bases at J, with 10 bases between the two ends. The germline gives CDR1 SGHTA, CDR2 FQGTGA.

The gene calls are TRBV3-1 (or the pseudogene TRBV3-2) and TRBJ1-3; D perhaps matches TRBD1 (6 bases). The CDR3 runs 16 residues. With 5 bases removed from V and 1 base from J, the gap between germline ends came to 15 bases. Germline CDR1 reads LGHDT; CDR2 reads YNNKEL (reference sequence). The CDR3 bases are TGTGCCAGCAGCTCACCCGACAGGAGATCTGGAAACACCATATATTTT. Its translation is CASSSPDRRSGNTIYF.

There are a few counts of this clone. This sequence joins TRBV30 and TRBJ2-4; TRBD2 is a possible D gene (5 bases). Trimming removed 2 bases from V and 0 bases from J, with 14 bases in between. Germline V gene sequence: CDR1 GTSNPN, CDR2 SVGIG (reference sequence). The CDR3 runs 16 residues. This CDR3 reads CAWSNLASIAKNIQYF. For the CDR3, the DNA is TGTGCCTGGAGTAATCTAGCTTCTATAGCCAAAAACATTCAGTACTTC.